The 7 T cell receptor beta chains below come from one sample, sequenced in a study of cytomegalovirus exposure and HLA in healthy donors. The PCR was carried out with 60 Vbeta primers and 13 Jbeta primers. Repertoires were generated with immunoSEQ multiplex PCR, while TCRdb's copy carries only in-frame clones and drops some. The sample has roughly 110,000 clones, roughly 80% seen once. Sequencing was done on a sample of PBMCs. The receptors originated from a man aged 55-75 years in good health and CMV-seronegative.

CDR3 sequence (DNA): TGTGCCAGCAGCCCCGTAGCGGGGGGCAACACCGGGGAGCTGTTTTTT. Its translation: CASSPVAGGNTGELFF. The chain has TRBV7-3 and TRBJ2-2; TRBD2 matches 10 bases. This CDR3 spans 16 amino acids. Germline V lookup: CDR1 SGHTA, CDR2 FQGTGA. The J segment lost 2 bases and the V segment lost 5 bases, leaving 5 bases of the junction unmatched.

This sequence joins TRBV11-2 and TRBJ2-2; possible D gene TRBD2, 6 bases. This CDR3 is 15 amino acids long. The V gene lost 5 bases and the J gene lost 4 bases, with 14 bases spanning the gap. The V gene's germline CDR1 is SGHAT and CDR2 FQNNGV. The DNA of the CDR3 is TGTGCCAGCAGCCACGGGACTCCGCCCACCGGGGAGCTGTTTTTT. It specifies CASSHGTPPTGELFF.

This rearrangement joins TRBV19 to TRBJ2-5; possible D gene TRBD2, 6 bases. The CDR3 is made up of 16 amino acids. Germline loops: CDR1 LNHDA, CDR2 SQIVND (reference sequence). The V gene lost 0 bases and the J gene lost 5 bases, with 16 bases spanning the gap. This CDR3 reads CASSIDWRGAWETQYF. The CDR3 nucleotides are TGTGCCAGTAGTATAGATTGGAGGGGCGCGTGGGAGACCCAGTACTTC.

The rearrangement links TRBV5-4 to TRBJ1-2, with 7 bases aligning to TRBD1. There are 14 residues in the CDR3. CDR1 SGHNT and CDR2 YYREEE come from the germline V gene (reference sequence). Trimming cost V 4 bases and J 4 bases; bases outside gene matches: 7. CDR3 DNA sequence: TGTGCCAGCAGCAGGTACGGGACAGCCTATGGCTACACCTTC. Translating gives CASSRYGTAYGYTF.

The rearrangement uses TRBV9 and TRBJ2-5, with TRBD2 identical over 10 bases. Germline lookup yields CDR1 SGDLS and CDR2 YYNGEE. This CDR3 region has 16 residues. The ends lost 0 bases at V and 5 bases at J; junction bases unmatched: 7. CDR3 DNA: TGTGCCAGCAGCGTAGGGTTAGCGGGGGGCGGTGAGACCCAGTACTTC. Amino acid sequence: CASSVGLAGGGETQYF.

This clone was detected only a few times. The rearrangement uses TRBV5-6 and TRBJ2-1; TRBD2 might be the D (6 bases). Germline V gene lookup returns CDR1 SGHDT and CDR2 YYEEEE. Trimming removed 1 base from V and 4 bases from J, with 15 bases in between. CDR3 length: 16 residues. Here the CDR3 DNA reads TGTGCCAGCAGCTTGAGGGCGGGACCCAATTACAATGAGCAGTTCTTC. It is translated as CASSLRAGPNYNEQFF.

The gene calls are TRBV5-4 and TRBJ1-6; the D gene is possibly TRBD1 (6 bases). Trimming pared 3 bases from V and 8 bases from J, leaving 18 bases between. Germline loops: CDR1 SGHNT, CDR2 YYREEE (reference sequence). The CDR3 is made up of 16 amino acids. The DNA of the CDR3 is TGTGCCAGCAGCTCTTACGGCCAGGGGTTTGATTCACCCCTCCACTTT. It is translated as CASSSYGQGFDSPLHF.